This T cell receptor beta chain came from a study of breast tumors, draining lymph nodes, adjacent tissues. One entry per CDR3 protein, called by TCRdb with MiXCR from the multiplex PCR reads. There are approximately 52,000 distinct CDR3 sequences in the sample; around 40% occur only once, and 10% lies in the top ten. Regarding the study as a whole: Data fit most tumor T cells coming from lymph node, expanding in tumor. Tumors had less TCR diversity than lymph nodes, more than nontumor tissue. Luminal-like breast cancer showed significantly higher tumor–nontumor repertoire similarity than basal-like.

As to this clonotype: The antigen remains undetermined. It may be a read error: a sequence one base away is much more abundant.

The CDR3 contains 16 residues. The germline V and J ends were trimmed by 0 bases and 2 bases, with 11 bases remaining between them. Germline V gene data show CDR1 as SGHKS and CDR2 as YYEKEE (reference sequence). The V and J genes are TRBV5-5 and TRBJ2-2; D possibly matches TRBD1 or TRBD2 (6 bases each). The sequenced material came from breast tumor tissue. The sequence was collected from a female donor with breast cancer. Some clones in this sample may be carry-over from other donors' samples. The CDR3 DNA sequence: TGTGCCAGCAGCTTGGGGGGGGCAGGCAACACCGGGGAGCTGTTTTTT. Its translation: CASSLGGAGNTGELFF.